This TCR beta chain originates from a study of T cells in Graves' hyperthyroidism and ophthalmopathy. Overall study: Blood was drawn when the patient was first diagnosed and still untreated. The study's findings and limits: Prediction of ophthalmopathy progression came a median approximately 6.5 months pre-onset.

This clonotype turned up a few times. No antigen is known for it. What was amplified from RNA transcripts were TCR beta CDR3 regions. First-round RT-PCR with HTBI primers amplified the TCR CDR3 region. TCRdb recomputed calls from the multiplex PCR reads with MiXCR, one row per CDR3 protein. The sample includes roughly 360,000 distinct CDR3 sequences, roughly 14% of them seen just once. On the basis of clinical symptoms, serum thyroxine and TRAb, thyroid ultrasound and orbital computed tomography, diagnoses were made. Out of around 10 ml of fresh peripheral blood came the PBMCs. V was shortened by 0 bases and J by 1 base, with 12 bases between the two germline ends. Germline lookup yields CDR1 SQVTM and CDR2 ANQGSEA. The CDR3 extends over 15 amino acids.

The source is a man younger than 40 with Graves' hyperthyroidism that later progressed to Graves' ophthalmopathy. The sample taken for sequencing was blood. The rearrangement joins TRBV29-1 to TRBJ1-2; no reliable D call. This chain's CDR3 is CSVEDWYRDNYGYTF. CDR3 bases: TGCAGCGTTGAAGATTGGTATAGGGATAACTATGGCTACACCTTC.